This T cell receptor (beta chain) was identified in a study of regulatory T cells in long-lasting Graves disease. Time point here: newly diagnosed GD, antithyroid drugs for less than 3 months. Making the TCR library involved RNA that had been extracted from PBMCs. This clonotype was recorded a few times. Assembly of TCR beta libraries relied on iRepertoire HTBI primers together with Arm-PCR of CDR3 regions. TCRdb re-called the multiplex PCR reads through MiXCR, storing one row per CDR3 protein. The sample has around 480,000 distinct CDR3 sequences, about 16% seen once. The same data also went into a second study, on T cells in Graves' hyperthyroidism and ophthalmopathy. That work contributes: Model output signaled ophthalmopathy a median roughly 6.1 months ahead of onset.

Sequencing was performed on peripheral blood mononuclear cells (PBMCs), taken at new diagnosis, from a patient treated with antithyroid drugs. This clonotype was obtained from a woman in her forties or fifties with Graves disease.

CDR3 sequence (DNA): TGCAGTGCTAGAGATCAAGGAGAATTTAACTATGGCTACACCTTC. It is translated as CSARDQGEFNYGYTF. The V gene is TRBV20-1, the J gene TRBJ1-2, with D unresolved. Trimming removed 0 bases at V and 1 base at J, with 12 bases between. The CDR3 runs to 15 residues. Germline V gene lookup returns CDR1 DFQATT and CDR2 SNEGSKA (reference sequence).